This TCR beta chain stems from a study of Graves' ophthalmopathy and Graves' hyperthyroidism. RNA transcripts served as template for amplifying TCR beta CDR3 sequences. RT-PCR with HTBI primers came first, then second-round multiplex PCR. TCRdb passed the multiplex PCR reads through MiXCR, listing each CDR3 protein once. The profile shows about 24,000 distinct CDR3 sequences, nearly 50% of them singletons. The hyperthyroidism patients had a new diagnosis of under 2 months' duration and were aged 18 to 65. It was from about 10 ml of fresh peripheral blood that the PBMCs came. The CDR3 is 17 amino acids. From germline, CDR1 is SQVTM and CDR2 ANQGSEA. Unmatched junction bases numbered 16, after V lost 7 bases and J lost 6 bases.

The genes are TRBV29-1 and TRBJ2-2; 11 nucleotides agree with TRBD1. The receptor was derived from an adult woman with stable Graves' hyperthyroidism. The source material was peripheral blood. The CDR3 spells CSAGQGGASGIAGELFF. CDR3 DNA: TGCAGCGCGGGACAGGGGGGGGCTAGCGGGATTGCCGGGGAGCTGTTTTTT.